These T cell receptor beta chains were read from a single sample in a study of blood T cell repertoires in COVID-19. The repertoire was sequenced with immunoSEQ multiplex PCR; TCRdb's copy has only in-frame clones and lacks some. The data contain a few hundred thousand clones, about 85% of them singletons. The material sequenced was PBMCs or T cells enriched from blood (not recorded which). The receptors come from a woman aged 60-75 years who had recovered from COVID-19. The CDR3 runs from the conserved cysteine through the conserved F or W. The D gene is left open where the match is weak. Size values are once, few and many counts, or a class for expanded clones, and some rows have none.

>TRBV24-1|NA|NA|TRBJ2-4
TGTGCCACCAGTGATGGAGTCAAAAACATTCAGTACTTC
CATSDGVKNIQYF
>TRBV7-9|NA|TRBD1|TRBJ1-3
TGTGCCAGCAGCGTCGAGGACAGGGGAAACACCATATATTTT
CASSVEDRGNTIYF
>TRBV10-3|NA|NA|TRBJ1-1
TGTGCCATCAGTGGGACACTGAACACTGAAGCTTTCTTT
CAISGTLNTEAFF
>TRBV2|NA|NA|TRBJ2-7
TGTGCCAGCACTCGGTATACCCCCGGCGTGAGGTCCTACGAGCAGTACTTC
CASTRYTPGVRSYEQYF
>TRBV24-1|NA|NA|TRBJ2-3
TGTGCCACCAGTGATTCAGGGGCCTCTAGCACAGATACGCAGTATTTT
CATSDSGASSTDTQYF
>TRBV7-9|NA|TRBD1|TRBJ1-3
TGTGCCAGCAGCTTAGCGGTAGGGGGCGGCTCTGGAAACACCATATATTTT
CASSLAVGGGSGNTIYF
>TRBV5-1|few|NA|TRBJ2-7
TGCGCCAGCAGCTTGGCGGTGCTCTCCTACGAGCAGTACTTC
CASSLAVLSYEQYF
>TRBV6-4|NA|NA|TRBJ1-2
TGTGCCAGCAGGGCAGGACATTCTGGTTTCTTC
CASRAGHSGFF
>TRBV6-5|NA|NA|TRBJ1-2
TGTGCCAGCAGTTATAGTGGGGCGAGCTATGGCTACACCTTC
CASSYSGASYGYTF
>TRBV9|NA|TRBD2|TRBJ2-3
TGTGCCAGCAGCGTCTCTAGCGGGGGAACGACAGATACGCAGTATTTT
CASSVSSGGTTDTQYF
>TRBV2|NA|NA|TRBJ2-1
TGTGCCAGCCGAGCCGGCGGATATGAGCAGTTCTTC
CASRAGGYEQFF